These 18 T cell receptor beta chains were all obtained from the same sample, sequenced in a study of T cell responses to AZD1222 COVID-19 vaccine. Method: immunoSEQ multiplex PCR; TCRdb's copy keeps in-frame clones and lacks some. The profile shows around 100,000 clones, approximately 88% of them singletons. The material sequenced was peripheral blood, taken on day 0 of AZD1222 vaccination. Source of these receptors: an adult in good health.

The chain couples TRBV30 to TRBJ1-2; D remains ambiguous. Germline-derived CDR1 and CDR2 are GTSNPN and SVGIG (reference sequence). The CDR3 consists of 13 residues. V lost 0 bases to trimming and J lost 6 bases, with 11 bases between them. The CDR3: CAWSVRSPNGYTF. The CDR3 DNA follows: TGTGCCTGGAGTGTCCGGTCCCCGAATGGCTACACCTTC. The full variable domain, with the rest looked up from reference TRBV30 and TRBJ1-2, is SQTIHQWPATLVQPVGSPLSLECTVEGTSNPNLYWYRQAAGRGLQLLFYSVGIGQISSEVPQNLSASRPQDRQFILSSKKLLLSDSGFYLCAWSVRSPNGYTFGSGTRLTVV.

The chain is built from TRBV7-9 and TRBJ1-2; no clear D. Germline CDR1 reads SEHNR; CDR2 reads FQNEAQ (reference sequence). The CDR3 is made up of 12 amino acids. V lost 6 bases and J 4 bases, leaving 9 bases between the germline ends. The CDR3 region has the DNA TGTGCCAGCAGTGAGGAGGGCTATGGCTACACCTTC. The encoded protein is CASSEEGYGYTF. Variable domain in full (rest from reference TRBV7-9 and TRBJ1-2): DTGVSQNPRHKITKRGQNVTFRCDPISEHNRLYWYRQTLGQGPEFLTYFQNEAQLEKSRLLSDRFSAERPKGSFSTLEIQRTEQGDSAMYLCASSEEGYGYTFGSGTRLTVV.

The chain links TRBV10-3 to TRBJ2-3; a possible D gene is TRBD2 (7 bases). This CDR3 is 19 amino acids long. The germline V gene has CDR1 ENHRY and CDR2 SYGVKD. The V end lost 6 bases, the J end lost 6 bases, and 31 bases lay between the germline ends. The CDR3 coding sequence is TGTGCCATCAGAGGGGGACGGGAAGCGGGACCCCCCTTTGAGGATACGCAGTATTTT. Translation: CAIRGGREAGPPFEDTQYF.

The rearrangement links TRBV2 to TRBJ2-3, with a weak D call TRBD2 (7 bases). From germline, CDR1 is SNHLY and CDR2 FYNNEI. V was pared by 5 bases and J by 0 bases, with 21 bases between. The CDR3 totals 18 residues. The CDR3 DNA is TGTGCCAGCAGTAAACAGGGCGGGGGCCTTACGAGCACAGATACGCAGTATTTT. It yields the protein CASSKQGGGLTSTDTQYF.

The chain employs TRBV29-1 and TRBJ2-7; 13 positions match TRBD2. The CDR3 sequence is 15 residues long. Unmatched junction bases numbered 5, after V lost 6 bases and J lost 0 bases. From germline, CDR1 is SQVTM and CDR2 ANQGSEA. The CDR3: CSVAGTSGTSYEQYF. In DNA, the CDR3 is TGCAGCGTGGCCGGGACTAGCGGGACCTCCTACGAGCAGTACTTC.

The gene calls are TRBV28 and TRBJ1-3; the D is unclear. Trimming shortened V by 10 bases and J by 8 bases, and 9 bases separated the two germline ends. In germline, CDR1 is MDHEN, CDR2 SYDVKM. The CDR3 loop spans 10 amino acids. CDR3 sequence reads: CATYFYTIYF. CDR3 nucleotides: TGTGCCACCTATTTCTACACCATATATTTT.

The chain recombines TRBV2 with TRBJ1-1, with D unclear. The CDR3 extends over 11 amino acids. Per germline, CDR1 SNHLY and CDR2 FYNNEI. The ends were cut back, 6 bases at V and 3 bases at J, with 5 bases in the middle. CDR3 nucleotide sequence: TGTGCCAGCAGAAAGGACACTGAAGCTTTCTTT. Translating gives CASRKDTEAFF.

The rearrangement uses TRBV27 and TRBJ2-1; D call uncertain. This CDR3 is 13 amino acids long. With 8 bases removed from V and 0 bases from J, the gap between germline ends came to 8 bases. CDR1 and CDR2 from the germline V gene are MNHEY and SMNVEV (reference sequence). CDR3 DNA: TGTGCCAGCGGTTCCCCCTCCTACAATGAGCAGTTCTTC. This codes for CASGSPSYNEQFF.

The chain couples TRBV7-2 to TRBJ2-5; D not resolved. Germline V gives CDR1 SGHTA, CDR2 FQGNSA. CDR3 length: 13 amino acids. With 3 bases removed from V and 5 bases from J, the gap between germline ends came to 10 bases. The CDR3 region is CASSFGSGETQYF. In DNA, the CDR3 is TGTGCCAGCAGCTTCGGTAGTGGCGAGACCCAGTACTTC.

This clone was seen just once. The rearrangement links TRBV19 to TRBJ1-6, with D unclear. Trimming pared 6 bases from V and 7 bases from J, leaving 13 bases between. CDR1 is LNHDA, CDR2 SQIVND, per germline (reference sequence). This CDR3 comprises 14 residues. CDR3 nucleotide sequence: TGTGCCAGTAGCTCTACGGGAGGCAATTCACCCCTCCACTTT. Translating it yields CASSSTGGNSPLHF.

V and J are TRBV10-1 and TRBJ2-7, with unresolved D. Germline loops: CDR1 WNHNN, CDR2 SYGVQD (reference sequence). This CDR3 region has 16 residues. Trimming left V 2 bases short and J 5 bases short, with 19 bases between. The CDR3 spells CASSENVVGRSHEQYF. The CDR3 coding sequence is TGCGCCAGCAGTGAGAATGTCGTTGGTAGGTCCCACGAGCAGTACTTC.

This sequence joins TRBV12-3 or TRBV12-4 and TRBJ1-2; no clear D. The CDR3 totals 12 residues. Trimming shortened V by 2 bases and J by 4 bases, and 5 bases separated the two germline ends. CDR3 residues: CASSLISYGYTF. In DNA form, the CDR3 reads TGTGCCAGCAGTTTAATTTCCTATGGCTACACCTTC.

The chain combines TRBV10-3 with TRBJ2-2; D call uncertain. Germline-derived CDR1 and CDR2 are ENHRY and SYGVKD. CDR3 length equals 15 residues. The V and J ends lost 0 bases and 3 bases respectively, with 8 bases between them. CDR3 DNA: TGTGCCATCAGTGAGTCGAACAGCCACACCGGGGAGCTGTTTTTT. This sequence encodes CAISESNSHTGELFF.

This clone came up a few times. The chain joins TRBV7-9 to TRBJ2-7; maybe TRBD2 (6 bases). The CDR3 consists of 15 residues. From germline, CDR1 is SEHNR and CDR2 FQNEAQ (reference sequence). The germline V and J ends were trimmed by 4 bases and 0 bases, with 13 bases remaining between them. CDR3 sequence (DNA): TGTGCCAGCAGCTCCGGGGGACGGAACTCCTACGAGCAGTACTTC. The encoded protein is CASSSGGRNSYEQYF.

CDR3 DNA sequence: TGTGCCAGCAGAAAACTTGGACTAGCGGGAGAGTTCCCCTACGAGCAGTACTTC. Translation: CASRKLGLAGEFPYEQYF. The chain recombines TRBV27 with TRBJ2-7, with 13 bases aligning to TRBD2. Germline CDR1 reads MNHEY; CDR2 reads SMNVEV (reference sequence). V was pared by 6 bases and J by 2 bases, with 13 bases of the junction left unmatched. The CDR3 contains 18 residues.

The V call is TRBV28, the J call TRBJ1-2; D is undetermined. V dropped 4 bases and J dropped 1 base, with 4 bases sitting between them. The germline gives CDR1 MDHEN, CDR2 SYDVKM. The CDR3 is 12 amino acids. The CDR3 is CASSYVNYGYTF. CDR3 in DNA: TGTGCCAGCAGTTATGTTAACTATGGCTACACCTTC.

This CDR3 reads CASSSSGWDFNSPLHF. The CDR3 bases are TGTGCCAGCAGTTCCTCTGGGTGGGATTTTAATTCACCCCTCCACTTT. The J gene is TRBJ1-6, the V gene TRBV25-1; D uncertain. The CDR3 covers 16 residues. V lost 5 bases and J lost 6, with 17 bases in between. From germline, CDR1 is MGHDK and CDR2 SYGVNS.

V gene TRBV5-4 combines with J gene TRBJ1-2; D remains ambiguous. The V gene's germline CDR1 is SGHNT and CDR2 YYREEE (reference sequence). This CDR3 is 16 amino acids long. The germline V and J ends were trimmed by 4 bases and 5 bases, with 21 bases remaining between them. CDR3 protein: CASSPAGRPTLYGYTF. CDR3 sequence (DNA): TGTGCCAGCAGCCCAGCAGGACGACCGACCCTGTATGGCTACACCTTC. Based on the CDR3 plus reference TRBV5-4 and TRBJ1-2, the full variable domain is ETGVTQSPTHLIKTRGQQVTLRCSSQSGHNTVSWYQQALGQGPQFIFQYYREEENGRGNFPPRFSGLQFPNYSSELNVNALELDDSALYLCASSPAGRPTLYGYTFGSGTRLTVV.